Shown below are 26 T cell receptor beta chains from a single sample sequenced in a study of cytomegalovirus exposure and HLA in healthy donors. It was with 60 Vbeta and 13 Jbeta primers that the PCR ran. Some clones are missing from TCRdb's copy, which holds only in-frame ones; the method was immunoSEQ multiplex PCR. The sample consists of about 140,000 clones, 75% to 80% of them appearing once. The sequenced sample was PBMCs. The receptors derive from a man between 18 and 29 years old in good health and CMV-seronegative.

This clone was found once. The CDR3 spells CASRGTGAADYGYTF. CDR3 in DNA: TGTGCCAGCAGGGGTACAGGGGCCGCCGACTATGGCTACACCTTC. The genes are TRBV6-1 and TRBJ1-2, with 7 bases lining up with TRBD1. Losses at the gene ends were 6 bases for V and 3 bases for J; bases not matched to a gene: 10. Germline V lookup: CDR1 MNHNS, CDR2 SASEGT. This CDR3 contains 15 residues.

V and J are TRBV5-1 and TRBJ2-7, with TRBD2 as a possible D gene (6 bases). Trimming took 4 bases from V and 6 from J, leaving 17 bases between them. Germline CDR1 and CDR2: SGHRS and YFSETQ. The CDR3 totals 14 residues. The CDR3 nucleotides read TGCGCCAGCAGCCCTGGCGGGGAATTGGGCGAGCAGTACTTC. Protein sequence: CASSPGGELGEQYF.

The chain couples TRBV13 to TRBJ1-1, with D uncertain. CDR3 length: 13 residues. Per germline, CDR1 PRHDT and CDR2 FYEKMQ (reference sequence). Trimming shortened V by 0 bases and J by 4 bases, and 6 bases separated the two germline ends. CDR3 in amino acids: CASSLGGSTEAFF. For the CDR3, the DNA is TGTGCCAGCAGCTTAGGGGGGAGCACTGAAGCTTTCTTT.

This clone was seen once. The rearrangement links TRBV4-2 to TRBJ2-5; 8 bases agree with TRBD2. Trimming took 1 base from V and 5 from J; bases not matched to a gene: 9. The CDR3 extends over 16 amino acids. CDR1 is LGHNA, CDR2 YNFKEQ, per germline. In nucleotides, the CDR3 is TGTGCCAGCAGCCAAGCGGACGGGGGGGCCGGGGAGACCCAGTACTTC. This translates into CASSQADGGAGETQYF.

The chain combines TRBV6-4 with TRBJ2-3; D is undetermined. Between the trimmed V and J ends, which lost 4 bases and 2 bases, there was a span of 16 bases. CDR3 length equals 16 residues. Germline CDR1 MRHNA, CDR2 SNTAGT. The CDR3, as DNA: TGTGCCAGCAGTGTCGCTTGGCCCCCCGCCACAGATACGCAGTATTTT. Its translation is CASSVAWPPATDTQYF.

The chain couples TRBV7-2 to TRBJ1-2, with a tentative D call TRBD1 (5 bases). Trimming took off 3 bases at V and 2 bases at J, with 13 bases between the two ends. Germline assignment: CDR1 SGHTA and CDR2 FQGNSA. This CDR3 has 15 amino acids. The CDR3 loop is CASSLVRGSNYGYTF. In DNA, the CDR3 is TGTGCCAGCAGCTTGGTCCGGGGGTCGAACTATGGCTACACCTTC.

The chain uses TRBV5-6 and TRBJ2-1; TRBD2 matches at 14 bases. The CDR3 contains 16 residues. CDR1 is SGHDT, CDR2 YYEEEE, per germline. J lost 6 bases, V lost 3 bases, and 5 bases had no gene match. This chain's CDR3 is CASSYLTSGGANEQFF. In nucleotides, the CDR3 is TGTGCCAGCAGCTACTTGACTAGCGGGGGGGCCAATGAGCAGTTCTTC.

V gene TRBV5-7 combines with J gene TRBJ2-3; tentative D call: TRBD2 (6 bases). TRBV5-7 is noted as an ORF with a role that remains uncertain. V was shortened by 2 bases and J by 0 bases, with 13 bases between the two germline ends. The CDR3 is 16 amino acids. CDR3 sequence reads: CASSFGSRESTDTQYF. CDR3 DNA: TGTGCCAGCAGCTTTGGTTCGCGGGAAAGCACAGATACGCAGTATTTT.

This clone turned up a few times. V and J are TRBV27 and TRBJ1-1, with TRBD1 as a possible D gene (6 bases). The CDR3 covers 14 residues. Germline CDR1 MNHEY, CDR2 SMNVEV (reference sequence). The CDR3 coding sequence is TGTGCTACAGCACCTCAGGGGCAGGCCACTGAAGCTTTCTTT. It yields the protein CATAPQGQATEAFF.

The rearrangement links TRBV6-5 to TRBJ2-7; TRBD1 agrees at 8 bases. The CDR3 has 14 amino acids. The trim removed 4 bases at V and 6 bases at J, leaving 8 bases unmatched. The V gene's germline CDR1 is MNHEY and CDR2 SVGAGI. The CDR3 protein is CASSLTLQGVEQYF. The CDR3 DNA is TGTGCCAGCAGTTTGACTTTACAGGGGGTCGAGCAGTACTTC.

The rearrangement links TRBV19 to TRBJ1-6; 10 positions match TRBD1. Germline CDR1 LNHDA, CDR2 SQIVND (reference sequence). V gave up 7 bases and J gave up 6 bases; unmatched junction bases: 3. CDR3 length: 14 amino acids. The CDR3 is CASMRTGGNSPLHF. CDR3 DNA: TGTGCCAGTATGCGGACAGGGGGTAATTCACCCCTCCACTTT.

This clone was counted a few times. The gene calls are TRBV2 and TRBJ2-7, with TRBD1 identical over 7 bases. This CDR3 has 14 amino acids. Germline CDR1 and CDR2: SNHLY and FYNNEI. The trim removed 9 bases at V and 1 base at J, leaving 9 bases unmatched. The CDR3: CASQTKGASYEQYF. The CDR3 coding sequence is TGTGCCAGTCAAACAAAGGGGGCATCCTACGAGCAGTACTTC.

The genes are TRBV19 and TRBJ1-2; D is unclear. V was pared by 3 bases and J by 7 bases, with 15 bases between. Germline loops: CDR1 LNHDA, CDR2 SQIVND (reference sequence). The CDR3 has 14 amino acids. In nucleotides, the CDR3 is TGTGCCAGTAGTATTGCCCCCGGGAGCCTTGGCTACACCTTC. Translated, it gives CASSIAPGSLGYTF.

The chain combines TRBV6-5 with TRBJ1-4, with D unclear. Germline loops: CDR1 MNHEY, CDR2 SVGAGI. CDR3 length equals 15 residues. The ends were cut back, 0 bases at V and 5 bases at J, with 10 bases in the middle. The CDR3 spells CASSYSTRSNEKLFF. CDR3 nucleotide sequence: TGTGCCAGCAGTTACTCGACACGGTCAAATGAAAAACTGTTTTTT.

The CDR3 sequence is CASRLAPRYGFHYEQYF. CDR3 coding DNA: TGTGCAAGTCGCTTAGCACCAAGGTACGGGTTTCACTACGAGCAGTACTTC. This chain connects TRBV12-2 to TRBJ2-7; the table calls TRBD2, which could not be checked here. TRBV12-2 is reported as a pseudogene. This CDR3 contains 17 residues.

The V and J genes are TRBV27 and TRBJ2-5; D gene ambiguous. V lost 2 bases to trimming and J lost 0 bases, with 13 bases between them. CDR1 is MNHEY and CDR2 is SMNVEV in the germline V gene (reference sequence). The CDR3 loop spans 16 amino acids. The CDR3 region has the DNA TGTGCCAGCAGTTTAGGGCCAGAACGATACCAAGAGACCCAGTACTTC. Encoded protein: CASSLGPERYQETQYF.

The chain recombines TRBV7-3 with TRBJ1-5; possibly TRBD1 for D (6 bases). The V and J ends lost 5 bases and 4 bases respectively, with 15 bases between them. The germline CDR1 and CDR2 sequences are SGHTA and FQGTGA. This CDR3 region has 15 residues. The CDR3 coding sequence is TGTGCCAGCAGCCTACATGGGGGCCCAAATCAGCCCCAGCATTTT. This translates into CASSLHGGPNQPQHF.

CDR3 in DNA: TGTGCCAGCATCCACGGGACACTGACCTACGAGCAGTACTTC. Amino acid sequence: CASIHGTLTYEQYF. This chain connects TRBV2 to TRBJ2-7; D possibly corresponds to TRBD1 (6 bases). This CDR3 is 14 amino acids long. Germline loops: CDR1 SNHLY, CDR2 FYNNEI. The ends were cut back, 7 bases at V and 2 bases at J, with 15 bases in the middle.

Points on this clone: Within the sample, other DNA sequences also encode this same CDR3. This sequence joins TRBV5-4 and TRBJ1-2; tentative D call: TRBD1 (6 bases). V lost 4 bases and J lost 2, with 9 bases in between. The CDR3 has 13 amino acids. The germline gives CDR1 SGHNT, CDR2 YYREEE (reference sequence). The CDR3 sequence is CASSLDRNYGYTF. The DNA for the CDR3 is TGTGCCAGCAGCCTTGACAGGAACTATGGCTACACCTTC. Supplemented by reference TRBV5-4 and TRBJ1-2, the full variable domain reads ETGVTQSPTHLIKTRGQQVTLRCSSQSGHNTVSWYQQALGQGPQFIFQYYREEENGRGNFPPRFSGLQFPNYSSELNVNALELDDSALYLCASSLDRNYGYTFGSGTRLTVV.

The chain carries TRBV27 and TRBJ2-5, with 12 positions matching TRBD2. The CDR3 length is 15 residues. The trim removed 5 bases at V and 11 bases at J, leaving 12 bases unmatched. The germline V gene encodes CDR1 MNHEY and CDR2 SMNVEV (reference sequence). In nucleotides, the CDR3 is TGTGCCAGCAGTCTAGCCGGACTAGCGGGACGGGAGCAGTACTTC. This encodes CASSLAGLAGREQYF.

The chain has TRBV7-9 and TRBJ1-1; D is ambiguous. The ends were cut back, 4 bases at V and 3 bases at J, with 3 bases in the middle. CDR3 length: 11 residues. The germline V gene encodes CDR1 SEHNR and CDR2 FQNEAQ (reference sequence). This CDR3 is CASSSYTEAFF. As DNA, the CDR3 is TGTGCCAGCAGCTCCTACACTGAAGCTTTCTTT.

Points on this clone: This same CDR3 is encoded by further DNA sequences in the sample. V gene TRBV6-5 combines with J gene TRBJ1-1, with D uncertain. Germline V gene sequence: CDR1 MNHEY, CDR2 SVGAGI. The CDR3 consists of 14 residues. The ends were cut back, 0 bases at V and 0 bases at J, with 5 bases in the middle. This CDR3 reads CASSYSTLNTEAFF. CDR3 DNA sequence: TGTGCCAGCAGTTACTCGACTCTGAACACTGAAGCTTTCTTT.

V gene TRBV9 combines with J gene TRBJ2-2; 7 bases match TRBD2. CDR3 length equals 15 residues. Germline V CDR1 and CDR2: SGDLS, YYNGEE. V was clipped by 1 base and J by 6 bases; unmatched bases: 6. In DNA, the CDR3 is TGTGCCAGCAGCGTATCGAGCGGGAAGGCCGGGGAGCTGTTTTTT. This gives the protein CASSVSSGKAGELFF. The whole variable domain, remainder taken from reference TRBV9 and TRBJ2-2, is DSGVTQTPKHLITATGQRVTLRCSPRSGDLSVYWYQQSLDQGLQFLIQYYNGEERAKGNILERFSAQQFPDLHSELNLSSLELGDSALYFCASSVSSGKAGELFFGEGSRLTVL.

The rearrangement uses TRBV30 and TRBJ2-6; possible D gene TRBD2, 5 bases. The CDR3 runs to 18 residues. V lost 3 bases to trimming and J lost 1 base, with 19 bases between them. Germline V lookup: CDR1 GTSNPN, CDR2 SVGIG (reference sequence). CDR3: CAWSAVRTGTSGANVLTF. CDR3 coding DNA: TGTGCCTGGAGCGCTGTCCGGACGGGAACTTCTGGGGCCAACGTCCTGACTTTC.

This clone came up a few times. This chain joins TRBV2 and TRBJ1-2; D unclear. CDR3 length equals 15 residues. The germline CDR1 and CDR2 sequences are SNHLY and FYNNEI. V shed 4 bases and J shed 5 bases, with 17 bases lying between them. DNA of the CDR3: TGTGCCAGCAGTGCCGAGGAGCGCGTGTGGTATGGCTACACCTTC. It is translated as CASSAEERVWYGYTF.

CDR3 sequence: CASSLGQDRYF. The CDR3 nucleotides read TGTGCCAGCAGCTTAGGACAGGATCGGTACTTC. The J gene is TRBJ2-7, the V gene TRBV7-9, with D tentatively TRBD1 (6 bases). Germline V gives CDR1 SEHNR, CDR2 FQNEAQ (reference sequence). Between the trimmed V and J ends, which lost 1 base and 12 bases, there was a span of 10 bases. The CDR3 spans 11 residues. Combining the CDR3 with reference TRBV7-9 and TRBJ2-7 gives the whole variable domain DTGVSQNPRHKITKRGQNVTFRCDPISEHNRLYWYRQTLGQGPEFLTYFQNEAQLEKSRLLSDRFSAERPKGSFSTLEIQRTEQGDSAMYLCASSLGQDRYFGPGTRLTVT.